Each of the 22 T cell receptor beta chains below was sequenced from the same sample in a study of beta chain features in type 1 diabetes (dated by TCRdb to between 2017 and 2018). The receptor library was made with the immunoSEQ multiplex PCR assay. The High Capacity cDNA Reverse Transcription Kit was used to reverse transcribe all of the isolated RNA, meaning that expressed TCRB transcripts were what got sequenced. Sourced from immuneACCESS, this table was stored by TCRdb with only in-frame sequences that have V and J called. A share of the clones is absent; for the studies checked, an unresolved V gene accounts for under half, and the remainder has no known explanation. This sample lists around 40,000 clones; roughly 56% were detected once. Approximately 2.1% of the sample is taken by the ten largest. Sequencing used Tregs from blood. The label giving this sample's cell subset or site can be read as: regulatory CD4+ T cells. The receptor source for this set is a woman under 30 in good health.

V gene TRBV7-9 combines with J gene TRBJ2-4, with TRBD1 matching 8 bases. J lost 1 base, V lost 1 base, and 0 bases had no gene match. CDR3 length: 15 amino acids. The germline CDR1 and CDR2 sequences are SEHNR and FQNEAQ (reference sequence). The CDR3 protein is CASSLGDRAKNIQYF. CDR3 DNA: TGTGCCAGCAGCTTAGGGGACAGGGCCAAAAACATTCAGTACTTC.

Only a few counts were recorded for this clone. The chain carries TRBV18 and TRBJ2-5; D remains ambiguous. Deletions cut 2 bases from V and 5 bases from J, with 6 bases between. CDR3 length: 12 amino acids. Per the germline V gene, CDR1 is KGHSH and CDR2 is LQKENI. CDR3 amino acids: CASSPYGETQYF. Here the CDR3 DNA reads TGTGCCAGCTCACCATACGGGGAGACCCAGTACTTC.

The chain links TRBV5-1 to TRBJ2-1; a weak D match, TRBD1 (6 bases). Germline CDR1 SGHRS, CDR2 YFSETQ. V was trimmed by 3 bases and J by 5 bases, leaving 15 bases between them. This CDR3 comprises 15 residues. CDR3: CASSSDGQSHNEQFF. The CDR3 region has the DNA TGCGCCAGCAGCTCCGATGGACAGAGCCACAATGAGCAGTTCTTC.

This clone has more than one count but fewer than ten. The DNA for the CDR3 is TGTGCCAGCAGCTTGCAGGTAGCGCCTTGGTCCTACAATGAGCAGTTCTTC. It encodes CASSLQVAPWSYNEQFF. The rearrangement links TRBV5-6 to TRBJ2-1, with D perhaps matching TRBD2 (5 bases). V lost 1 base and J lost 1, with 15 bases in between. This CDR3 contains 17 residues. Germline loops: CDR1 SGHDT, CDR2 YYEEEE.

The V gene is TRBV2, the J gene TRBJ2-7; maybe TRBD1 (6 bases). Germline V gene sequence: CDR1 SNHLY, CDR2 FYNNEI. This CDR3 is built from 14 residues. The V end was cut by 4 bases, the J end by 4 bases, with 14 bases between. CDR3 in DNA: TGTGCCAGCAGTGGGAGACAGGCCCATTACGAGCAGTACTTC. Its protein product is CASSGRQAHYEQYF.

The DNA of the CDR3 is TGTGCCAGCAGCGCGGACAGTTCCACCTATGGCTACACCTTC. Protein: CASSADSSTYGYTF. The rearrangement links TRBV2 to TRBJ1-2, with D possibly being TRBD1 (6 bases). CDR1 is SNHLY, CDR2 FYNNEI, per germline. The CDR3 loop spans 14 amino acids. V lost 6 bases and J lost 4, with 15 bases in between. The full variable domain, with the rest looked up from reference TRBV2 and TRBJ1-2, is EPEVTQTPSHQVTQMGQEVILRCVPISNHLYFYWYRQILGQKVEFLVSFYNNEISEKSEIFDDQFSVERPDGSNFTLKIRSTKLEDSAMYFCASSADSSTYGYTFGSGTRLTVV.

The chain recombines TRBV19 with TRBJ2-5, with 8 bases lining up with TRBD1. The end of the DNA fits TRBJ2-7 better, so the J call may be wrong. The CDR3 is made up of 14 amino acids. Germline CDR1 LNHDA, CDR2 SQIVND (reference sequence). The DNA of the CDR3 is TGTGCCAGCGCCCACCGGGACAGGAGATACGAGCAGTACTTC. It codes for CASAHRDRRYEQYF.

This clone has only a few counts. The chain carries TRBV23-1 and TRBJ2-6; D is possibly TRBD2 (6 bases). TRBV23-1 is reported as an ORF; its role is uncertain. The CDR3 totals 22 residues. Deletions cut 6 bases from V and 4 bases from J, with 34 bases between. The CDR3 here is CASRPQVPGESGGPGGANVLTF. In DNA form, the CDR3 reads TGCGCCAGCAGACCTCAGGTTCCGGGGGAGTCCGGCGGGCCGGGGGGGGCCAACGTCCTGACTTTC.

The chain combines TRBV4-3 with TRBJ2-7; no reliable D call. The CDR3 is made up of 14 amino acids. V lost 0 bases, J lost 0 bases, and 6 bases lay in between. Germline CDR1 is LGHNA and CDR2 is YSLEER. The CDR3 coding sequence is TGCGCCAGCAGCCAAGACTACTACTCCTACGAGCAGTACTTC. Translated, it gives CASSQDYYSYEQYF.

This clone has more than one count but fewer than ten. The chain couples TRBV29-1 to TRBJ2-5, with 10 bases matching TRBD1. This CDR3 comprises 14 residues. Trimming removed 6 bases from V and 5 bases from J; junction bases left unmatched: 9. Germline V gene lookup returns CDR1 SQVTM and CDR2 ANQGSEA. This CDR3 reads CSVADRGSRETQYF. In DNA form, the CDR3 reads TGCAGCGTGGCGGACAGGGGGTCGCGGGAGACCCAGTACTTC.

This clone appeared a few times. The chain has TRBV6-6 and TRBJ1-1; D remains unclear. The length of the CDR3 is 15 residues. V was pared by 4 bases and J by 0 bases, with 12 bases between. CDR1 and CDR2 (germline): MNHNY, SVGAGI (reference sequence). The DNA for the CDR3 is TGTGCCAGCAGTTGGCAATCGGGAGTGAACACTGAAGCTTTCTTT. Residues: CASSWQSGVNTEAFF.

This chain links TRBV5-1 with TRBJ2-1, with TRBD1 matching 8 bases. Germline V gene sequence: CDR1 SGHRS, CDR2 YFSETQ. This CDR3 spans 16 amino acids. After removal of 3 bases from V and 5 bases from J, the junction contained 10 bases not matched to a gene. CDR3 DNA: TGCGCCAGCAGCTCTCCTTGGACAGGGACCGACAATGAGCAGTTCTTC. It translates to CASSSPWTGTDNEQFF.

The chain employs TRBV10-3 and TRBJ2-1; 7 nucleotides line up with TRBD2. Trimming took 2 bases from V and 9 from J; bases not matched to a gene: 4. The CDR3 totals 13 residues. Germline V gives CDR1 ENHRY, CDR2 SYGVKD. The CDR3: CAISEEAGLEQFF. The CDR3 coding sequence is TGTGCCATCAGTGAGGAAGCGGGACTTGAGCAGTTCTTC.

The CDR3 DNA reads as TGCGCCAGCAGCTCTCAAGGAGCTGAAGGAAAACTGTTTTTT. Its translation is CASSSQGAEGKLFF. The chain employs TRBV5-1 and TRBJ1-4, with no clear D. V gave up 3 bases and J gave up 10 bases, with 16 bases separating them. Germline V gene data show CDR1 as SGHRS and CDR2 as YFSETQ. The CDR3 contains 14 residues.

The V and J genes are TRBV5-1 and TRBJ2-7; TRBD2 matches at 9 bases. Germline CDR1 is SGHRS and CDR2 is YFSETQ. The CDR3 length is 15 residues. The V gene end was trimmed by 3 bases and the J gene end by 2 bases; junction bases not matched to a gene: 6. CDR3 bases: TGCGCCAGCAGCTCCAGACTAGCGGAACCCTACGAGCAGTACTTC. Its protein is CASSSRLAEPYEQYF.

The rearrangement joins TRBV6-1 to TRBJ2-7; 9 positions match TRBD1. The J segment lost 12 bases and the V segment lost 5 bases, leaving 8 bases of the junction unmatched. CDR3 length: 12 residues. Germline V lookup: CDR1 MNHNS, CDR2 SASEGT. CDR3 sequence: CASSTDRGLMYF. The CDR3 region has the DNA TGTGCCAGCAGTACCGACAGGGGGTTAATGTACTTC.

The sample holds a few counts of this clone. This chain joins TRBV13 and TRBJ2-6; 8 nucleotides agree with TRBD1. The ends lost 6 bases at V and 0 bases at J; junction bases unmatched: 7. Per the germline V gene, CDR1 is PRHDT and CDR2 is FYEKMQ (reference sequence). The CDR3 is made up of 17 amino acids. The CDR3 region has the DNA TGTGCCAGCAGAGGCGCCGGGACAGGCTCTGGGGCCAACGTCCTGACTTTC. This encodes CASRGAGTGSGANVLTF. The entire variable domain, with the rest obtained from reference TRBV13 and TRBJ2-6, is as follows: AAGVIQSPRHLIKEKRETATLKCYPIPRHDTVYWYQQGPGQDPQFLISFYEKMQSDKGSIPDRFSAQQFSDYHSELNMSSLELGDSALYFCASRGAGTGSGANVLTFGAGSRLTVL.

The CDR3 here is CASSRATNEKLFF. In nucleotides, the CDR3 is TGTGCCAGCAGCCGAGCAACTAATGAAAAACTGTTTTTT. The rearrangement joins TRBV7-2 to TRBJ1-4; D uncertain. V was trimmed by 5 bases and J by 0 bases, leaving 4 bases between them. This CDR3 comprises 13 residues. From germline, CDR1 is SGHTA and CDR2 FQGNSA.

The chain recombines TRBV5-1 with TRBJ2-7; TRBD2 matches 7 bases. V gave up 0 bases and J gave up 2 bases; unmatched junction bases: 2. The CDR3 is 14 amino acids. CDR1 and CDR2 (germline): SGHRS, YFSETQ. In nucleotides, the CDR3 is TGCGCCAGCAGCTTGGTAGCGGGTGCCTACGAGCAGTACTTC. Amino acids: CASSLVAGAYEQYF.

Sample share makes this clone medium-sized. The rearrangement joins TRBV7-8 to TRBJ2-1; 11 positions match TRBD2. The germline V gene has CDR1 SGHVS and CDR2 FQNEAQ. The CDR3 spans 13 residues. The J segment lost 7 bases and the V segment lost 6 bases, leaving 2 bases of the junction unmatched. The CDR3 spells CASSSGRANEQFF. The CDR3 DNA is TGTGCCAGCAGTAGCGGGAGGGCTAATGAGCAGTTCTTC.

The rearrangement uses TRBV7-6 and TRBJ2-7, with D tentatively TRBD2 (9 bases). The CDR3 totals 19 residues. Germline V lookup: CDR1 SGHVS, CDR2 FNYEAQ. Between the trimmed V and J ends, which lost 8 bases and 1 base, there was a span of 30 bases. The CDR3 sequence is CASAQGGVLTSGRSYEQYF. In DNA form, the CDR3 reads TGTGCCAGCGCACAGGGGGGGGTTCTGACTAGCGGCCGATCCTACGAGCAGTACTTC.

The chain is built from TRBV6-1 and TRBJ1-6; no clear D gene. Germline V gene sequence: CDR1 MNHNS, CDR2 SASEGT. V lost 1 base and J lost 8, with 6 bases in between. The CDR3 is made up of 13 amino acids. The CDR3 protein is CASSEGTHSPLHF. The CDR3 nucleotides are TGTGCCAGCAGTGAAGGCACTCATTCACCCCTCCACTTT.